The sequence of this TCR beta chain was determined in a study of identical twins. Germline CDR1 MNHEY, CDR2 SVGEGT. The CDR3 length is 13 residues. V shed 6 bases and J shed 6 bases, with 15 bases lying between them. TCRdb fed the 5' RACE reads into MiXCR, producing one record per CDR3 protein. Of about 720,000 distinct CDR3 sequences listed, 8% to 9% are singletons. In addition, the sample was reused for a study of yellow fever vaccine responses in identical twins.

The chain uses TRBV6-2 or TRBV6-3 and TRBJ2-7; the D gene could be TRBD1 or TRBD2 (5 bases each). Material for sequencing was PBMCs. This clonotype was obtained from a woman aged 18 to 35 in good health. The CDR3 nucleotides are TGTGCCAGCAGCGGGACGGGATTGTCCGAGCAGTACTTC. Encoded protein: CASSGTGLSEQYF.